This entry features one T cell receptor (beta chain) sequence. Trimming cost V 3 bases and J 8 bases, with 13 bases left between them. This CDR3 spans 14 amino acids. Germline V gives CDR1 MNHEY, CDR2 SMNVEV (reference sequence). The sample comes from a study of blood T cell repertoires in COVID-19. Generated by immunoSEQ multiplex PCR, the TCRdb table keeps only in-frame clones and is missing some. The data hold 150,000 to 200,000 clones, with about 80% observed a single time. The sequence was obtained from a man aged 55 to 70 who had been exposed to COVID-19. Sequencing was carried out using PBMCs or T cells enriched from blood (not recorded which). The V gene is TRBV27, the J gene TRBJ1-4, with a possible D match to TRBD1 (6 bases). The CDR3 reads CASSFLGGGEKLFF. The CDR3 DNA is TGTGCCAGCAGTTTTCTCGGGGGGGGCGAAAAACTGTTTTTT.